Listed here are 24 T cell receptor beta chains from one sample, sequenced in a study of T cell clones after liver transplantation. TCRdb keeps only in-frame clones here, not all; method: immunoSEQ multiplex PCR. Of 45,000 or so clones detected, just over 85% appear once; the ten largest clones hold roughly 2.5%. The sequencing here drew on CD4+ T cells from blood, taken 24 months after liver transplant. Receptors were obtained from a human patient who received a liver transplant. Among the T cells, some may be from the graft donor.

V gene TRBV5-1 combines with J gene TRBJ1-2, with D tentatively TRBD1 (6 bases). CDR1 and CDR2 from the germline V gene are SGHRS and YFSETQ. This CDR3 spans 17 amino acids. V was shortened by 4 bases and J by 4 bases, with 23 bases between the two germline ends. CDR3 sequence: CASSLGQRSPSVYGYTF. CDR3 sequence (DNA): TGCGCCAGCAGCCTTGGACAGCGCTCCCCCTCGGTCTATGGCTACACCTTC.

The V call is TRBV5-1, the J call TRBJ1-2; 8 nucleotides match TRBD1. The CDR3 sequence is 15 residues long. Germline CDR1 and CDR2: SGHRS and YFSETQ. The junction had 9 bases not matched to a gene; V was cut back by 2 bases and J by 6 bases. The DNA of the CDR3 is TGCGCCAGCAGCTTTTTAGGGGACAGGAGGGATGGCTACACCTTC. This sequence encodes CASSFLGDRRDGYTF.

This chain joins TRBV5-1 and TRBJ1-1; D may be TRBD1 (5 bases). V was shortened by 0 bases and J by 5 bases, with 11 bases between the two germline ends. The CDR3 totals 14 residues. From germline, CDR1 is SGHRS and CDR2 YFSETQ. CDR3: CASSLDRPMTEAFF. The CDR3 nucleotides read TGCGCCAGCAGCTTGGACAGGCCTATGACTGAAGCTTTCTTT.

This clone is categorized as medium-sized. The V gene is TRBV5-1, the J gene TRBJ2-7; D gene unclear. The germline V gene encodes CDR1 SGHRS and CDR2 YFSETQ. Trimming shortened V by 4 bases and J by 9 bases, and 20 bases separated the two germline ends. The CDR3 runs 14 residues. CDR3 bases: TGCGCCAGCAGCCCGGAACCGGGCCTTCACGGGCAGTACTTC. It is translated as CASSPEPGLHGQYF. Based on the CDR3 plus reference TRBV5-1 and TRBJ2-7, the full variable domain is KAGVTQTPRYLIKTRGQQVTLSCSPISGHRSVSWYQQTPGQGLQFLFEYFSETQRNKGNFPGRFSGRQFSNSRSEMNVSTLELGDSALYLCASSPEPGLHGQYFGPGTRLTVT.

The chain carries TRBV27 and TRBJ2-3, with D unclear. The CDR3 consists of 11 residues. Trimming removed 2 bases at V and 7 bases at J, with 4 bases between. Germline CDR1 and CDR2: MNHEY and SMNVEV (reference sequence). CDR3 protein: CASSLLHTQYF. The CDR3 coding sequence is TGTGCCAGCAGTTTACTACATACGCAGTATTTT.

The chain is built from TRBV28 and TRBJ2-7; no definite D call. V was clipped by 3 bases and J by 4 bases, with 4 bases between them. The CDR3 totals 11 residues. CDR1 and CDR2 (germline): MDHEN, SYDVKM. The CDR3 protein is CASSFIYEQYF. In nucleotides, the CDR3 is TGTGCCAGCAGTTTTATTTACGAGCAGTACTTC. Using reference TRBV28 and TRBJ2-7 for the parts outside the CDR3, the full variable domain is DVKVTQSSRYLVKRTGEKVFLECVQDMDHENMFWYRQDPGLGLRLIYFSYDVKMKEKGDIPEGYSVSREKKERFSLILESASTNQTSMYLCASSFIYEQYFGPGTRLTVT.

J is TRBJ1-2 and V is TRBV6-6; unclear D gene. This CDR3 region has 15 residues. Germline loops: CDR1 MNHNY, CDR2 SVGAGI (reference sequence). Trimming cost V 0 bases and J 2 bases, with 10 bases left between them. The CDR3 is CASSYSVALNYGYTF. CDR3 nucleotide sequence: TGTGCCAGCAGTTACTCGGTAGCCTTAAACTATGGCTACACCTTC.

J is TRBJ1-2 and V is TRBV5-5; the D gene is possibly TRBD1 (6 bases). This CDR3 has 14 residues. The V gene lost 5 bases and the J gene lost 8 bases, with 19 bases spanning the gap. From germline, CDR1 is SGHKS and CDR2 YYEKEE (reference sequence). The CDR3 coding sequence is TGTGCCAGCAGAACCTCCGGGACACCGCCCGGCTACACCTTC. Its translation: CASRTSGTPPGYTF.

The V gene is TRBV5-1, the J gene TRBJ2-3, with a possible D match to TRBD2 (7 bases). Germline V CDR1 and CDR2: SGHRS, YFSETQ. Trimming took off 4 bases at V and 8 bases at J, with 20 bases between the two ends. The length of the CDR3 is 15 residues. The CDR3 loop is CASSDRQARGGTQYF. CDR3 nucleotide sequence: TGCGCCAGCAGCGATCGACAGGCCCGCGGGGGTACGCAGTATTTT.

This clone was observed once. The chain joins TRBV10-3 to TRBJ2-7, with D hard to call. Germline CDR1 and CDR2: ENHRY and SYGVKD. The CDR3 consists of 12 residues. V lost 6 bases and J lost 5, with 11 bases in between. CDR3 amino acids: CAISLNLNEQYF. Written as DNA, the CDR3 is TGTGCCATCAGCCTAAACTTAAACGAGCAGTACTTC.

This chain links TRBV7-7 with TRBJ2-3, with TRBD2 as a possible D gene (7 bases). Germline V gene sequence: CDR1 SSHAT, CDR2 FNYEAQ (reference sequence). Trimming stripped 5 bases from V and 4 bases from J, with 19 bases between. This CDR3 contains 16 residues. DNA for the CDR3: TGTGCCAGCAGCCCAGGCATGGGGGGGCCATCAGATACGCAGTATTTT. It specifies CASSPGMGGPSDTQYF.

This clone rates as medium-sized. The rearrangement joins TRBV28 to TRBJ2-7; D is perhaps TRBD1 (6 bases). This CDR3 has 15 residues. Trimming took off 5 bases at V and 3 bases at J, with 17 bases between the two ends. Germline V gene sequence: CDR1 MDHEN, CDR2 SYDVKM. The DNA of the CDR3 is TGTGCCAGCAGTACCCAGGGGCCTTTGCACTACGAGCAGTACTTC. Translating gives CASSTQGPLHYEQYF.

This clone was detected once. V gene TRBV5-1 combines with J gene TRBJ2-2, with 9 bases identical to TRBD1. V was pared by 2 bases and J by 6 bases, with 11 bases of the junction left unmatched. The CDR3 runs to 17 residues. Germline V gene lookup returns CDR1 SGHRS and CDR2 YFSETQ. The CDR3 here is CASSLINRGPGPGELFF. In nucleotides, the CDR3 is TGCGCCAGCAGCTTAATCAACAGGGGGCCCGGCCCCGGGGAGCTGTTTTTT.

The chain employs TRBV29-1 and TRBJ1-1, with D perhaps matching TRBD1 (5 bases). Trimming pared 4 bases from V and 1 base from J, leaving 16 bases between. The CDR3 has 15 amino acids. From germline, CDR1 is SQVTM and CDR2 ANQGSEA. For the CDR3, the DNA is TGCAGCGTTGCGGCAGGGAATACCCCGAACACTGAAGCTTTCTTT. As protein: CSVAAGNTPNTEAFF.

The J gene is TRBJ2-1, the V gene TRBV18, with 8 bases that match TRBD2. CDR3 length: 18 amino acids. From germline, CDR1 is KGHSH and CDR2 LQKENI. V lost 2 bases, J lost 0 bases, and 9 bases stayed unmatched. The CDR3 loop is CASSPVSAGVSSYNEQFF. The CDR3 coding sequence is TGTGCCAGCTCACCAGTTTCAGCGGGGGTGAGCTCCTACAATGAGCAGTTCTTC. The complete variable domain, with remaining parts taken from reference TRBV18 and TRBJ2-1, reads NAGVMQNPRHLVRRRGQEARLRCSPMKGHSHVYWYRQLPEEGLKFMVYLQKENIIDESGMPKERFSAEFPKEGPSILRIQQVVRGDSAAYFCASSPVSAGVSSYNEQFFGPGTRLTVL.

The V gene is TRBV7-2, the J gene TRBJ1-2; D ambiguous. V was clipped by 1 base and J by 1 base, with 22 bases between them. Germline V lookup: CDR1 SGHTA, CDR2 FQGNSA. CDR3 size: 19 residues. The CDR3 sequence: CASSLDLVRSRSGNYGYTF. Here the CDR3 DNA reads TGTGCCAGCAGCTTAGATTTAGTACGGTCGAGATCTGGTAACTATGGCTACACCTTC.

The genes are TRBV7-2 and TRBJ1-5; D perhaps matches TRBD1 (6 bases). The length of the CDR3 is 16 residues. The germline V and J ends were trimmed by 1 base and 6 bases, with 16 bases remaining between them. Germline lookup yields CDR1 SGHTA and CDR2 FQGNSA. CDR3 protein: CASSLEGQVRGQPQHF. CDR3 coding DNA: TGTGCCAGCAGCTTAGAGGGCCAGGTCAGGGGTCAGCCCCAGCATTTT.

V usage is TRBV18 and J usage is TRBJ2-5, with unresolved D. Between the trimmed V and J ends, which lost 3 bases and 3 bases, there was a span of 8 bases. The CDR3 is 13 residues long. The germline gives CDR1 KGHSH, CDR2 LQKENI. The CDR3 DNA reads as TGTGCCAGCTCACCCCAGGCTAAAGAGACCCAGTACTTC. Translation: CASSPQAKETQYF.

The CDR3 DNA sequence: TGCGCCAGCAGCTTGGCACTAGCGGGAGTTCGGGAGACCCAGTACTTC. Encoded protein: CASSLALAGVRETQYF. The chain joins TRBV5-1 to TRBJ2-5, with 11 bases aligning to TRBD2. J was trimmed by 5 bases and V by 0 bases; bases with no gene match: 6. The CDR3 runs 16 residues. From germline, CDR1 is SGHRS and CDR2 YFSETQ.

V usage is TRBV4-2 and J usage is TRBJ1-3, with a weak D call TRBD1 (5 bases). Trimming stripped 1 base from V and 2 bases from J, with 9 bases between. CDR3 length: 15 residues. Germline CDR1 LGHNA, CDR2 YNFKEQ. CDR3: CASSQVGVTGNTIYF. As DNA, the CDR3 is TGTGCCAGCAGCCAAGTGGGGGTTACTGGAAACACCATATATTTT.

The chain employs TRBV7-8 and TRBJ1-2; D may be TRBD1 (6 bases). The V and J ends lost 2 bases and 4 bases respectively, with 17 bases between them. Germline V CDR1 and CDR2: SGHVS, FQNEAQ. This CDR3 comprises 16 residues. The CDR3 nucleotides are TGTGCCAGCAGCTTAAACCCGACGGGGGCGGGCTATGGCTACACCTTC. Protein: CASSLNPTGAGYGYTF.

CDR3 sequence reads: CASSLRLQDYEQYF. CDR3 in DNA: TGTGCCAGCAGCTTAAGGTTACAGGACTACGAGCAGTACTTC. The chain uses TRBV7-6 and TRBJ2-7, with D possibly TRBD1 on 5 matching bases. The germline V gene has CDR1 SGHVS and CDR2 FNYEAQ. Between the trimmed V and J ends, which lost 2 bases and 3 bases, there was a span of 11 bases. The CDR3 is 14 amino acids. Together with reference TRBV7-6 and TRBJ2-7, the CDR3 gives the full variable domain: GAGVSQSPRYKVTKRGQDVALRCDPISGHVSLYWYRQALGQGPEFLTYFNYEAQQDKSGLPNDRFSAERPEGSISTLTIQRTEQRDSAMYRCASSLRLQDYEQYFGPGTRLTVT.

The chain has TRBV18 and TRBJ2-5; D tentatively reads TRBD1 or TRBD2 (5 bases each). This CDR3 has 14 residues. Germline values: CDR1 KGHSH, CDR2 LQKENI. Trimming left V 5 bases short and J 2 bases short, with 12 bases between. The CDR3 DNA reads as TGTGCCAGCTCATCGGGACGGAATCAAGAGACCCAGTACTTC. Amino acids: CASSSGRNQETQYF.

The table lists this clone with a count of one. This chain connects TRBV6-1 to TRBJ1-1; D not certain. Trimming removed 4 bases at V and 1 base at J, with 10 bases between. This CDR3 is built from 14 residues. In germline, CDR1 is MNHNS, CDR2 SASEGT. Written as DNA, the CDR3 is TGTGCCAGCAGTGCGTACAGAAAGAACACTGAAGCTTTCTTT. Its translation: CASSAYRKNTEAFF.